Detailed here is one TCR beta chain. The target antigen is unknown. This specimen belongs to a study of cytomegalovirus exposure and HLA in healthy donors. Across the study: Genotyping of some 390 donors showed that over 65% belonged to the Caucasian-associated ancestry cluster. Study outcomes and limitations: A later analysis appeared to link common viral pathogens to several of the most significant clusters. Roughly uniform sequencing depth across donors was assumed, possibly incorrectly. Accurate predictions that matched the HLA-A and HLA-B alleles of most subjects were reportedly made from TCR beta sequences.

PCR involved 60 Vbeta and 13 Jbeta primers. Profiled with immunoSEQ multiplex PCR; TCRdb holds only in-frame clones, not every one. The sample consists of over 200,000 clones, about 84% of them appearing once. J was trimmed by 7 bases and V by 8 bases; bases with no gene match: 16. The CDR3 runs 15 residues. Germline CDR1 and CDR2: LNHDA and SQIVND (reference sequence). This sequence joins TRBV19 and TRBJ1-2; 7 positions agree with TRBD1. What was sequenced was PBMCs. This receptor was identified in a human donor in good health. The CDR3 spells CASSPRAQGSSGYTF. The CDR3 coding sequence is TGTGCCAGTTCCCCAAGGGCACAGGGGAGTAGTGGCTACACCTTC.